This T cell receptor beta chain was found in a study of cytomegalovirus exposure and HLA in healthy donors (dated by TCRdb to 2016 to 2017). Some background on the complete study: An earlier analysis of some 600 of the donors reported approximately 280 Gb of sequence data and 95 million to 130 million unique TCR beta sequences obtained from around 190 million T cells. Besides the first cohort of more than 650 subjects, a separate validation cohort made up of roughly 120 different subjects was used. A few DR-DQ haplotypes were handled as single units for association and clustering because linkage in the cohort was strong. Donor age, sex, ethnicity and CMV serostatus were collected together with the repertoire data. The later analysis used no new phenotypic data to find candidate immune exposures, relying instead on TCR beta sequences and their occurrence across donors. The study combined high-throughput TCR immunosequencing, statistical association of individual TCRs with disease status, and machine learning to predict cytomegalovirus infection status. HLA typing included class I and class II loci at four-digit resolution. An early release that covered fewer than 750 HLA-typed donors contained approximately 300 gigabases of sequencing data and 75 million to 100 million unique TCR sequences. In a later analysis, previously published TCR beta repertoires from 666 donors were re-analyzed and high-resolution HLA genotyping was added so that TCR occurrence patterns could be studied. Among the roughly 400 genotyped donors, around 81% belonged to the genetic ancestry cluster associated with self-reported Caucasian donors. The number of donors typed differed by locus, with 629-630 for A, B, C, DRB1 and DQB1, roughly 520 for DQA1, 600 to 610 for DPA1, and roughly 450 for DPB1. All discovery cohort repertoires had been generated on a single sequencing platform. Across some 400 genotyped donors of the cohort, an average of roughly 250,000 unique TCR beta nucleotide sequences per donor were sequenced, and 15% to 20% of those sequences were non-productive. To decide whether each TCR beta V gene segment behaved as functional or pseudogenic, an earlier analysis of approximately 600 of the donors relied on high-throughput TCR beta sequencing. The aim of the study was to test whether cataloging public T cell receptors could identify signatures of past pathogen exposure. A later genetic analysis took genome-wide SNP genotypes for about three fifths of the 666 donors and used that subset as a discovery cohort. The T cell repertoires of around 670 subjects were profiled by immunosequencing and related to cytomegalovirus serostatus. Findings and caveats that apply to the study as a whole: A later analysis found that HLA-associated TCR beta chains were more clonally expanded and had lower generation probabilities than equally common non-associated chains. In vitro tests confirmed that three of the cytomegalovirus-associated TCR beta chains recognize cytomegalovirus antigens. An earlier analysis of approximately 530 of the donors showed that most TCR beta V segments appeared in productive rearrangements either about 87% or about 30% of the time, which broadly matched IMGT annotations. A later analysis associated 16,951 TCR beta sequences with specific HLA alleles at a false discovery rate of 0.05. Sequencing depth was assumed to be roughly uniform across donors in the presence/absence analyses, though that assumption may not hold. A later analysis found that most CMV-associated TCR beta chains appeared HLA-restricted, with HLA associations seemingly driven largely by CMV exposure. A cluster of highly shared sequence variants was judged likely to represent a technical artifact of the sequencing pipeline. According to a later analysis, parvovirus B19, influenza, CMV and Epstein-Barr virus appeared linked to several top co-occurrence clusters. Immune exposure information for the cohort was limited to CMV serostatus. The classifier was reported to diagnose cytomegalovirus status with high specificity and sensitivity in both the original cohort and the validation cohort. Compared with the approximately 720-donor mean, donors in an Asian-associated ancestry cluster had fewer N-insertions in productive TCRs, according to a later genetic analysis. An association between a missense DCLRE1C variant and V-gene and J-gene trimming of TCR beta chains was found in a later genetic analysis and replicated in an independent cohort. Linkage disequilibrium might explain the correlated functional status among segregating V segments, but an unknown experimental factor could not be ruled out. Most TCR sequences were observed very rarely across donors, whereas some public TCRs were present in many individuals. Because HLA typing was missing for some donors at each locus, association tests included only the typed subset. The study gave a list of some 150 TCR beta chains associated with cytomegalovirus. The cohort was sequenced for TCR beta chains only, and without alpha or paired-chain data the features that could be detected were limited. It was suggested by the authors that the approach could potentially be generalized to other disease states and immunological phenotypes. The earlier analysis of about 600 of the donors excluded 15 to 20 rarely observed V segments, including chromosome 9 orphons, because counts were too low. A further reported finding was that TCR beta sequences accurately predicted the HLA-A and HLA-B alleles for most subjects in the first cohort. The 87-base-pair reads could not distinguish some IMGT-functional V segments, including TRBV6-2 and TRBV6-3, so those segments were excluded. According to a later analysis, TCR association rates differed among HLA loci, with DRB1 alleles showing the most associated TCRs and HLA-C alleles showing the fewest. When HLA alleles, especially DR and DQ, strongly co-occurred, attributing TCR associations to individual alleles was difficult.

The cohort was made up of hundreds of healthy bone marrow donors. At the time of sampling, all cohort members were nominally healthy, though unrecorded immune exposures were likely present. The donor tested CMV seronegative and was one of the 352 seronegative cohort members. Each donor provided a peripheral blood sample, and peripheral blood mononuclear cells were used for TCR beta sequencing. Genomic DNA extraction from the blood cell samples was performed with the Qiagen DNeasy Blood Extraction Kit. As encoded in the germline V gene (reference sequence), CDR1 is SEHNR while CDR2 is FQNEAQ. V gives up 0 bases and J gives up 8 bases, and the segment between their germline ends measures 16 bases. The CDR3, from cysteine to phenylalanine, totals 15 residues. CDR3 DNA is the only sequence kept; it has 45 bases, read in frame from the first base. The sample holds a few counts of this clone. The antigen it recognizes is unknown. No quality values exist for individual bases; no much larger clone is one base distant.

To prepare the library, the immunoSEQ multiplex PCR assay was applied. For the multiplex PCR, a mixture combining 60 forward primers for TCR Vbeta segments and 13 reverse primers for TCR Jbeta segments was used. The CDR3 region of rearranged TCR beta genes was amplified from genomic DNA by a multiplex PCR assay. Amplified TCR beta libraries were sequenced as 87-base-pair reads on the Illumina HiSeq System. On the study's bioinformatics: Across the 700 or so repertoires, a later analysis counted some 80 million unique TCR beta chains, roughly 11 million of which were shared by at least two donors. Raw reads were error-corrected and collapsed into unique sequences with a nearest-neighbor algorithm that merged closely related sequences to remove PCR and sequencing errors. CDR3 sequences were aligned to IMGT reference sequences to assign V, D and J gene segments. For a sequence to be retained, a match of at least six nucleotides was required to both a V gene segment and a J gene segment. A rearrangement counted as productive if the CDR3 had no stop codons and remained in frame with V and J, and every other rearrangement counted as non-productive. CDR3 was defined according to IMGT convention as the region running from the second conserved V-encoded cysteine to the conserved J-encoded phenylalanine. The earlier analysis of 587 of the donors excluded any sequence lacking an unambiguous match to a single V gene segment. In an earlier analysis of around 600 of the donors, V segments were called functional above 56.7% productive rearrangements and were called segregating when the between-donor standard deviation exceeded 5%. A statistical classification framework was developed to diagnose cytomegalovirus status using the catalog of TCR beta chain sequences. V and J gene assignment, in a later analysis, came from comparing TCR nucleotide sequences with IMGT/GENE-DB human TR gene sequences. In a later analysis, CDR3 sequences and most-parsimonious VDJ recombination scenarios were assigned using the TCRdist pipeline. In a later analysis, every TCR beta chain was defined by the combination of its CDR3 amino acid sequence and its V-gene family, and reads without a unique V-gene family were dropped. As a way to deal with suspected cross-contamination and a sequencing artifact, a later analysis dropped 450 to 600 nucleotide sequences that were highly shared and had low generation probability. In a later analysis, a clonal expansion index for each public chain was calculated from normalized within-repertoire ranks of inferred template counts. In a later analysis, generation probabilities were computed with a VDJ recombination model fitted to out-of-frame rearrangements, and the resulting probabilities were checked against IGoR. In a later analysis, hypergeometric tests were used to score TCR-TCR, TCR-HLA and TCR-CMV co-occurrence, with a repertoire-size bias correction applied to TCR pairs. In a later analysis, false discovery rates were estimated by permuting HLA or CMV assignments 20 times. In a later analysis, co-occurring TCRs were grouped using DBSCAN, with TCRdist sequence similarity added in when clustering inside HLA-allele-positive subsets. Repertoires with fewer than 30,000 or more than 120,000 public chains were left out of co-occurrence clustering, as were five repertoires with anomalous nucleotide sharing. Here the immuneACCESS table is served through TCRdb, limited to in-frame sequences with V and J called. Missing clones are a known gap in these copies; in checked studies unresolved V genes cover under half, and the rest lacks a known reason. V, J and clone size are those of that table, while D and trimming were read from the DNA. Here the sample has about 160,000 clones; 76% occur a single time. The ten largest clones capture less than 1% of the sample.

The chain is encoded by TRBV7-9 joined to TRBJ1-2; matching of 6 bases hints at TRBD1 as the D gene. This sequence was found in a female donor in good health and CMV-seronegative. Sequences were obtained from PBMCs. The nucleotide sequence reads as follows: TGTGCCAGCAGCTTAGCGATACTGCAGGGGAGAGGCTACACCTTC. The resulting protein is CASSLAILQGRGYTF.